Here is one T cell receptor (beta chain) with its context. This sample was included in a study of blood T cell repertoires in COVID-19. Study in general: The samples span acute and convalescent COVID-19 from the United States, Italy and Spain.

V was shortened by 5 bases and J by 7 bases, with 23 bases between the two germline ends. The CDR3 extends over 16 amino acids. Germline V CDR1 and CDR2: LNHDA, SQIVND (reference sequence). Original analysis: For nucleated cells, counts were estimated from reference gene primer amplification. Assay: immunoSEQ multiplex PCR; the TCRdb copy retains only in-frame clones and omits some. V, J and clone size are those of that table, while D and trimming were read from the DNA. The data show about 260,000 clones, with 80% to 90% seen just once and almost 2% held by the top ten. The sequence was collected from a man aged 25 to 45 with active or convalescent COVID-19. The genes are TRBV19 and TRBJ1-2, with D unclear. Sequenced material: peripheral blood. The chain's CDR3 is CASSYALSAGAAGYTF. The CDR3 bases are TGTGCCAGTAGTTACGCCCTTTCCGCGGGCGCCGCTGGCTACACCTTC.